A selection of T cell receptor beta chains follows, all from one sample in a study of T-cell reconstitution after alpha-beta-depleted transplantation in children. TCRdb reprocessed the PCR reads with MiXCR, giving one entry per CDR3 protein. The data hold a few hundred thousand distinct CDR3 sequences, with approximately 13% observed a single time. The sample here was PBMCs from the stem cell graft donor, taken from the stem cell graft. These receptors were obtained from a human donor who donated a stem cell graft to a child with combined immunodeficiency. Both conserved end residues are part of each CDR3. D genes are given only for firm matches. Not all rows give a size; the values are once, few, many and, for expanded clones, a class.

j_call d_call cdr3_length v_call clone_size cdr3_nt cdr3_aa
TRBJ2-1 - 15 TRBV6-5 many TGTGCCAGCAGCCCCATCGACAGTTATTACAATGAGCAGTTCTTC CASSPIDSYYNEQFF
TRBJ2-5 - 16 TRBV3-1 few TGTGCCAGCAGCCAAGATAAACGGGGTCGCAAGGAGACCCAGTACTTC CASSQDKRGRKETQYF
TRBJ2-4 - 14 TRBV10-3 few TGTGCCATCAGTGATTACAGGGAGGGCGGCATTCAGTACTTC CAISDYREGGIQYF
TRBJ2-7 TRBD1 16 TRBV12-3/TRBV12-4 many TGTGCCAGCGGAGACAATCCGGACAGGGGGCCCTACGAGCAGTACTTC CASGDNPDRGPYEQYF
TRBJ1-2 - 15 TRBV11-1 - TGTGCCAGCAGCCCCTCGGACAGACATAACTATGGCTACACCTTC CASSPSDRHNYGYTF
TRBJ2-7 - 19 TRBV5-1 many TGCGCCAGCAGCCCCGCCGGATCGGACAGGTGGGGGGCGACCTACGAGCAGTACTTC CASSPAGSDRWGATYEQYF
TRBJ2-2 - 14 TRBV9 few TGTGCCAGCAGCGTATCAGGGGCATCCGGGGAGCTGTTTTTT CASSVSGASGELFF
TRBJ2-7 TRBD1 17 TRBV4-3 many TGCGCCAGCAGCCAAGATCTGGGGGGACAGGGAAGGAACGAGCAGTACTTC CASSQDLGGQGRNEQYF
TRBJ2-1 - 18 TRBV18 - TGTGCCAGCTGGCGGACAGCACTTCTCCCAAAAACCTACAATGAGCAGTTCTTC CASWRTALLPKTYNEQFF
TRBJ2-2 TRBD2 19 TRBV2 many TGTGCCAGCACCCAAAGAGGACTAGCGGGAGCCCAGGACACCGGGGAGCTGTTTTTT CASTQRGLAGAQDTGELFF
TRBJ1-3 - 15 TRBV7-8 - TGTGCCAGCAGCTTAGGGGACGTGTCTGGAAACACCATATATTTT CASSLGDVSGNTIYF
TRBJ2-2 TRBD2 15 TRBV6-5 few TGTGCCAGCAGTTTTTCGACTAGCGGTCCCGGGGAGCTGTTTTTT CASSFSTSGPGELFF
TRBJ2-1 TRBD2 16 TRBV15 few TGTGCCACCAGCAGAGATAGGGGACTAGCGGGAGGAGGTCGGTTCTTC CATSRDRGLAGGGRFF
TRBJ1-4 - 14 TRBV12-3/TRBV12-4 few TGTGCCAGCAGTTTAGGGGCAGTTAATGAAAAACTGTTTTTT CASSLGAVNEKLFF
TRBJ2-1 - 12 TRBV9 many TGTGCCAGCAGCGGAAAGTACAATGAGCAGTTCTTC CASSGKYNEQFF
TRBJ2-5 TRBD2 17 TRBV20-1 - TGCTGTGCTAGAGGGGTTAGACTAGCGGGGTTACAAGAGACCCAGTACTTC CCARGVRLAGLQETQYF
TRBJ2-5 TRBD2 13 TRBV12-3/TRBV12-4 few TGTGCCAGCAGGGGACTACGGGAGGGGACCCAGTACTTC CASRGLREGTQYF
TRBJ1-1 - 17 TRBV15 few TGTGCCACCAGCAGAGATCGGGGGGCGAGGCCGAACACTGAAGCTTTCTTT CATSRDRGARPNTEAFF
TRBJ2-7 - 13 TRBV28 once TGTGCCAGCACCAGAGTCGGGGTCTACGAGCAGTACTTC CASTRVGVYEQYF
TRBJ2-5 TRBD1 15 TRBV20-1 many TGCAGTGCGACGCTAGGGGACAGAGAGTTAGAGACCCAGTACTTC CSATLGDRELETQYF
TRBJ2-1 TRBD2 14 TRBV24-1 few TGTGCCACGCAACTAGCGGGAGACTTAGATGAGCAGTTCTTC CATQLAGDLDEQFF
TRBJ2-7 TRBD2 15 TRBV7-2 few TGTGCCAGCAGCGTAAGGAGCGGGGGCCACACCGAGCAGTACTTC CASSVRSGGHTEQYF
TRBJ2-7 TRBD2 16 TRBV7-8 - TGTGCCAGCAGTCGGAGAGTAGGCGGGAGCGGGGACGAGCAGTACTTC CASSRRVGGSGDEQYF
TRBJ2-3 TRBD2 19 TRBV3-1 - TGTACCTGCAGTACCCTAGGGCTTCTAGCGGGAGATGGCACAGATACGCAGTATTTT CTCSTLGLLAGDGTDTQYF
TRBJ1-1 - 14 TRBV12-3/TRBV12-4 many TGTGCCAGCACTCGCGACCACCTAGACACTGAAGCTTTCTTT CASTRDHLDTEAFF